Listed here are 15 T cell receptor beta chains from one sample, sequenced in a study of regulatory T cells in long-lasting Graves disease (dated by TCRdb to the early 2020s). Library preparation used multiplex PCR. Sequencer: Illumina HiSeq 4000. iRepertoire HTBI primers and Arm-PCR amplification of CDR3 regions were used to construct TCR beta libraries. TCRdb trimmed public reads at Q25 via fastp, called clones via MiXCR and kept in-frame beta chains. Each entry is one CDR3 protein sequence, shown with its most common DNA and genes. For this sample the table gives about 540,000 distinct CDR3 sequences, of which approximately 15% were detected only once. The ten largest clonotypes hold roughly a tenth of the sample. The intended sense of this specimen's time point label: newly diagnosed GD, antithyroid drugs for less than 3 months. For both TCR sequencing and RNA sequencing, RNA was extracted from PBMCs using TRIzol.

This same sample was also part of a study on T cells in Graves' hyperthyroidism and ophthalmopathy.

This specimen consisted of peripheral blood mononuclear cells (PBMCs), obtained at new diagnosis, from a patient treated with antithyroid drugs. The receptors come from a man aged 25-40 years with Graves disease. Donor details come from another sample of the same person, matched by shared clones.

The genes are TRBV10-3 and TRBJ2-1, with D possibly being TRBD2 (6 bases). The CDR3 is 14 residues long. Per germline, CDR1 ENHRY and CDR2 SYGVKD. The V end was cut by 3 bases, the J end by 9 bases, with 15 bases between. CDR3 amino acids: CAISDSGWGGEQFF. The CDR3 DNA reads TGTGCCATCAGTGATAGCGGTTGGGGCGGTGAGCAGTTCTTC.

Regarding this clonotype: Given a much more abundant clone one base away, this may be a read error. The V and J genes are TRBV11-2 and TRBJ1-1; TRBD1 might be the D (6 bases). Germline-derived CDR1 and CDR2 are SGHAT and FQNNGV. Trimming cost V 5 bases and J 3 bases, with 13 bases left between them. CDR3 length: 14 residues. CDR3 sequence: CASSPRGGDTEAFF. The CDR3 DNA is TGTGCCAGCAGCCCAAGGGGGGGTGACACTGAAGCTTTCTTT.

This clonotype was picked up many times. The rearrangement links TRBV11-2 to TRBJ2-5; no definite D call. V was shortened by 2 bases and J by 2 bases, with 12 bases between the two germline ends. CDR1 and CDR2 (germline): SGHAT, FQNNGV. The CDR3 contains 15 residues. The CDR3 spells CASSLSGLQQETQYF. The CDR3 DNA follows: TGTGCCAGCAGCTTATCGGGCTTACAGCAAGAGACCCAGTACTTC.

The chain couples TRBV30 to TRBJ1-5; D gene uncertain. Germline CDR1 and CDR2: GTSNPN and SVGIG (reference sequence). The V and J ends lost 0 bases and 9 bases respectively, with 9 bases between them. The CDR3 has 12 amino acids. This CDR3 is CAWSVVGRPQHF. As DNA, the CDR3 is TGTGCCTGGAGTGTGGTCGGTCGGCCCCAGCATTTT. Filled out from reference TRBV30 and TRBJ1-5, the complete variable domain reads SQTIHQWPATLVQPVGSPLSLECTVEGTSNPNLYWYRQAAGRGLQLLFYSVGIGQISSEVPQNLSASRPQDRQFILSSKKLLLSDSGFYLCAWSVVGRPQHFGDGTRLSIL.

The chain recombines TRBV9 with TRBJ2-7; the D gene is possibly TRBD2 (5 bases). Trimming took 4 bases from V and 3 from J, leaving 17 bases between them. CDR1 and CDR2 from the germline V gene are SGDLS and YYNGEE. CDR3 length equals 15 residues. Here the CDR3 DNA reads TGTGCCAGCAGCTCCGATCGGGATTTCATCTACGAGCAGTACTTC. It yields the protein CASSSDRDFIYEQYF.

In this sample, this clonotype turned up many times. The chain uses TRBV24-1 and TRBJ2-3; 8 bases agree with TRBD2. The germline V gene encodes CDR1 KGHDR and CDR2 SFDVKD. CDR3 length: 16 residues. Losses at the gene ends were 7 bases for V and 3 bases for J; bases not matched to a gene: 11. The DNA for the CDR3 is TGTGCCACCAGCTCCCCGGGGGTAGCGGGAACAGATACGCAGTATTTT. This translates into CATSSPGVAGTDTQYF.

This clonotype showed up many times. CDR3 DNA sequence: TGTGCCAGGGGACAGGGTATGGACTACACCTTC. Encoded protein: CARGQGMDYTF. This chain joins TRBV6-1 and TRBJ1-2; 9 bases agree with TRBD1. This CDR3 comprises 11 residues. CDR1 and CDR2 (germline): MNHNS, SASEGT. V lost 9 bases to trimming and J lost 10 bases; unmatched junction nucleotides: 6.

This clonotype was counted ten times or more. The V gene is TRBV2, the J gene TRBJ2-5, with unresolved D. The CDR3 loop spans 12 amino acids. The V and J ends lost 7 bases and 2 bases respectively, with 8 bases between them. From germline, CDR1 is SNHLY and CDR2 FYNNEI. CDR3 loop: CASTERQETQYF. The CDR3 coding sequence is TGTGCCAGCACGGAGCGACAAGAGACCCAGTACTTC.

This clonotype was recorded once. A much more abundant neighbour one base away suggests this may be a read error. The chain is built from TRBV12-3 or TRBV12-4 and TRBJ2-5; D gene unclear. V was cut by 6 bases and J by 3 bases, with 11 bases left in between. The CDR3 has 13 amino acids. CDR3 loop: CASSFWAKETQYF. CDR3 coding DNA: TGTGCCAGCAGCTTTTGGGCGAAAGAGACCCAGTACTTC.

This clonotype was detected a few times. The chain employs TRBV19 and TRBJ2-2; no definite D call. Per the germline V gene, CDR1 is LNHDA and CDR2 is SQIVND (reference sequence). This CDR3 spans 13 amino acids. V was cut by 3 bases and J by 5 bases, with 7 bases left in between. Here the CDR3 DNA reads TGTGCCAGTAGTATCGGCTGGACCGGGGAGCTGTTTTTT. Translating it yields CASSIGWTGELFF.

The chain couples TRBV11-2 to TRBJ2-5; a weak D match, TRBD2 (7 bases). Trimming cost V 0 bases and J 5 bases, with 19 bases left between them. The CDR3 is 17 amino acids. Per the germline V gene, CDR1 is SGHAT and CDR2 is FQNNGV. CDR3 residues: CASSLERGGDLWETQYF. The CDR3 nucleotides are TGTGCCAGCAGCTTAGAGAGGGGGGGTGATCTTTGGGAGACCCAGTACTTC. The full variable domain, rest sourced from reference TRBV11-2 and TRBJ2-5, is EAGVAQSPRYKIIEKRQSVAFWCNPISGHATLYWYQQILGQGPKLLIQFQNNGVVDDSQLPKDRFSAERLKGVDSTLKIQPAKLEDSAVYLCASSLERGGDLWETQYFGPGTRLLVL.

This chain joins TRBV12-3 or TRBV12-4 and TRBJ2-7, with a weak D call TRBD2 (6 bases). Trimming removed 6 bases from V and 6 bases from J, with 21 bases in between. The CDR3 is 15 residues long. CDR3 residues: CASSQDYAGLGEQYF. The CDR3 bases are TGTGCCAGCAGCCAAGATTACGCGGGACTTGGCGAGCAGTACTTC.

The table lists this clonotype with many counts. The rearrangement links TRBV7-2 to TRBJ2-7; D remains ambiguous. Trimming cost V 6 bases and J 0 bases, with 12 bases left between them. Germline loops: CDR1 SGHTA, CDR2 FQGNSA. The CDR3 loop spans 14 amino acids. The CDR3 here is CASSYSRSSYEQYF. The CDR3 DNA reads as TGTGCCAGCAGTTACTCGCGGAGCTCCTACGAGCAGTACTTC.

This clonotype was recorded many times. The V gene is TRBV11-2, the J gene TRBJ1-4; D possibly corresponds to TRBD1 (5 bases). Germline lookup yields CDR1 SGHAT and CDR2 FQNNGV. The CDR3 consists of 13 residues. The V gene lost 1 base and the J gene lost 11 bases, with 11 bases spanning the gap. CDR3 region: CASSLVFRGKLFF. The CDR3 nucleotides read TGTGCCAGCAGCTTAGTATTCCGGGGGAAACTGTTTTTT.

The table lists this clonotype with many counts. V and J are TRBV6-4 and TRBJ2-1; 11 positions agree with TRBD2. This CDR3 comprises 15 residues. Germline assignment: CDR1 MRHNA and CDR2 SNTAGT. With V trimmed by 6 bases and J by 6 bases, 7 bases remained unmatched. The CDR3 DNA reads as TGTGCCAGCAGCGCACTAGCGGGAGCGCTCAATGAGCAGTTCTTC. Its translation: CASSALAGALNEQFF.